This T cell receptor beta chain comes out of a study of early T cells in non-severe SARS-CoV-2 infection. In the study overall: Sequencing of bulk RNA from unsorted whole blood was done, without chain pairing. Findings and limits, study-wide: Reliance on VDJdb matching favored anti-spike CD8 responses; private and CD4 specificities were missed.

This clonotype has a handful of counts. What it binds is unknown. Attached unique molecular identifiers marked individual cDNA molecules. TCRdb used MiXCR to reprocess the 5' RACE reads, holding one entry per CDR3 protein. The sample carries about 56,000 distinct CDR3 sequences, approximately 15% recorded once. Germline CDR1 reads SGHRS; CDR2 reads YFSETQ. Trimming cost V 0 bases and J 5 bases, with 12 bases left between them. This CDR3 is 15 amino acids long. The source material was whole blood, sampled at baseline. The chain has TRBV5-1 and TRBJ1-5; D might be TRBD1 (6 bases). This clonotype originated in an adult who was a healthcare worker with PCR-confirmed SARS-CoV-2 infection or an uninfected control (not recorded which). CDR3 nucleotides: TGCGCCAGCAGCTTGGCCGGGGGGCCATATCAGCCCCAGCATTTT. It translates to CASSLAGGPYQPQHF.